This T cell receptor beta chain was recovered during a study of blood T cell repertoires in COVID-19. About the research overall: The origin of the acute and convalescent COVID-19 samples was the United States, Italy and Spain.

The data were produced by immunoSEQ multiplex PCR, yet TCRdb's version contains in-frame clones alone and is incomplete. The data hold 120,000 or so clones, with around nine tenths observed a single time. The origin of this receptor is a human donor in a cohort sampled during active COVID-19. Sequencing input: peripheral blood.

The CDR3 nucleotides read TGTGCCAGCTCTCTGGGGACAACCGAAGTCGCTTTCTTT. This gives the protein CASSLGTTEVAFF. The genes are TRBV18 and TRBJ1-1; D may be TRBD1 (6 bases). This CDR3 comprises 13 residues. The germline V gene encodes CDR1 KGHSH and CDR2 LQKENI. The V end was cut by 6 bases, the J end by 11 bases, with 19 bases between.